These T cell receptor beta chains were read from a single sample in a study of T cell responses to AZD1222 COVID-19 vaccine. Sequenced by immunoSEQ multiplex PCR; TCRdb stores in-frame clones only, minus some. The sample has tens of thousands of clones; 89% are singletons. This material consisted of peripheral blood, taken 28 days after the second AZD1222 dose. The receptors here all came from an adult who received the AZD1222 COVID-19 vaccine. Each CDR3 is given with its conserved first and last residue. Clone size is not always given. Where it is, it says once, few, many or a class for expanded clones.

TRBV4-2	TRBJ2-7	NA	CASSQELARYEQYF
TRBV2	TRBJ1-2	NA	CASSPRDEGYGYTF
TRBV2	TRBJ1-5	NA	CASSASQGTQPQHF
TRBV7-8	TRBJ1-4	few	CASSSKRATPNEKLFF
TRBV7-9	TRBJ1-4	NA	CASSQQGAREKLFF
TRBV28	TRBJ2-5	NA	CASSPWETQYF
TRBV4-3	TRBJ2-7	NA	CASSQGTGDHEQYF
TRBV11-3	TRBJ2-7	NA	CASSFRTGVIYEQYF
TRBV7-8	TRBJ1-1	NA	CASSVSGTLNTEAFF
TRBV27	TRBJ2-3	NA	CASRPTTMSHAFSGGTDTQYF
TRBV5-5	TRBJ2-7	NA	CASSLVIVQSSYEQYF
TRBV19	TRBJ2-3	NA	CASRSGGTDTQYF
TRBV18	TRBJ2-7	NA	CASSPNDYHEQYF
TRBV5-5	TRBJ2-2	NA	CASSLLESPVTPRVF
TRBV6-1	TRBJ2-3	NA	CASSEYGRYTDTQYF
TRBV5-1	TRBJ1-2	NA	CASSITGTGGPNYGYTF
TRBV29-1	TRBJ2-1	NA	CSVERLAGVGEQFF
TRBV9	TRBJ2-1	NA	CASNQGGGRYNEQFF
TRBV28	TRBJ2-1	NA	CASTEQHNEQFF
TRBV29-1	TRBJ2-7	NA	CSVDRAAGYEQYF
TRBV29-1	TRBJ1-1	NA	CSVDGTEAFF
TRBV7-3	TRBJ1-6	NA	CASSPTPYSPLHF
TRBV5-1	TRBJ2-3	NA	CASNWAGGTDTQYF
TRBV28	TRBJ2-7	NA	CASRPSGSPYEQYF
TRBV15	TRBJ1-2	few	CATSRDVQVGGYTF
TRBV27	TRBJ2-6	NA	CASSFRGANVLTF
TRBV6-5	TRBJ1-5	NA	CASRRSSNQPQHF
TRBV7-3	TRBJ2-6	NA	CASSPQDSPFSGANVLTF
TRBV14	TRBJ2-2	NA	CASSQGSRGRSGELFF
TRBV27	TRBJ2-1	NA	CAIWTGTGGLDEQFF
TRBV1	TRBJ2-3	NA	CTSSQDIQREADTQYF
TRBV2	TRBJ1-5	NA	CASSRQTFSNQPQHF
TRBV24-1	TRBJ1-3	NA	CATSDLGTVLSSGNTIYF
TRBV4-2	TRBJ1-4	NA	CASSHVGTRGDEKLFF
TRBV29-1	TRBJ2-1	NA	CSVGDRGREFF
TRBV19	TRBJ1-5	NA	CAVQGGARQPQHF
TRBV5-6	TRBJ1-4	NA	CASSFMVRAEEKLFF
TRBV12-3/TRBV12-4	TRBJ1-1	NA	CASSSAPNTEAFF
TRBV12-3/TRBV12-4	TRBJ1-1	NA	CASSLFNTEAFF
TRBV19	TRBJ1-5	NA	CASSFVDRNRRMRQQPQHF
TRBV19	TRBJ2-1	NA	CASSIGPGVSYNEQFF
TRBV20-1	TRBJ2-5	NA	CSASFWGGLVETQYF
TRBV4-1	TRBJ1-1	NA	CASRWAGGLEAFF
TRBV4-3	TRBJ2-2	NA	CASSQFPGTGELFF
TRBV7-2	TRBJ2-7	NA	CASSLGLAGIYEQYF
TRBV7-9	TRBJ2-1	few	CASSRAVGFEQFF
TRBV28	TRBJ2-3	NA	CASSSVGGPDTQYF
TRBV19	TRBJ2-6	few	CASSPPRGSGANVLTF
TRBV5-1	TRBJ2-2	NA	CASRWTGGGTGELFF
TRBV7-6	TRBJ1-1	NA	CASSWAGGTEAFF
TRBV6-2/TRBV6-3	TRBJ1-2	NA	CASSRPLEFRYYGYTF
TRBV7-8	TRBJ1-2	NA	CASSLGLINYGYTF
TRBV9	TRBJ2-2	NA	CASSVGGSNTGELFF
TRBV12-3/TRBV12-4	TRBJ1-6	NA	CASSFKGNSPLHF
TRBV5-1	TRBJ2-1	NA	CASSTGLADGNEQFF
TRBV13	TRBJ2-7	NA	CASSSVAFGEQYF
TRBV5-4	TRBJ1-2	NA	CASSLVGGQGARGYGYTF
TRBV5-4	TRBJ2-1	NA	CASSARSGGASNEQFF